This T cell receptor (beta chain) derives from a study of regulatory dendritic cells for organ transplantation. Study-wide findings and caveats: Mature dendritic cells appeared to drive more memory CD8+ clonal expansion than regulatory ones.

Profiled with immunoSEQ multiplex PCR; TCRdb holds only in-frame clones, not every one. The data show 9,500 to 12,000 clones, over 85% seen once. Allogeneic regulatory or mature dendritic cells were co-cultured for more than 4 days with CFSE-labeled sorted T cells at 1:10. Memory T cells were CD45RO+, naive were CD45RA+, sorted by FACS. Trimming at V came to 2 bases and at J to 2 bases, leaving 8 bases not matched to a gene. Germline-derived CDR1 and CDR2 are WNHNN and SYGVQD (reference sequence). This CDR3 is 16 amino acids long. About this clone: What it binds is unknown.

Sequencing used naive CD8+ T cells from blood cultured with dendritic cells. Noted subset: CD45RA+ naive T cells. The source of this sequence is a human donor in good health. This sequence joins TRBV10-1 and TRBJ2-7; TRBD1 matches at 8 bases. For the CDR3, the DNA is TGCGCCAGCAGTGAGATTCCCGGGACAGGCGCCTACGAGCAGTACTTC. This gives the protein CASSEIPGTGAYEQYF.